This TCR beta chain was retrieved from a study of cytomegalovirus exposure and HLA in healthy donors. In regard to this clone: No antigen is known for it.

This CDR3 contains 17 residues. Trimming removed 1 base from V and 1 base from J, with 16 bases in between. Per the germline V gene, CDR1 is MDHEN and CDR2 is SYDVKM. Study-level results: According to reports, the classifier identified cytomegalovirus status with high specificity and sensitivity.

The PCR made use of 60 Vbeta and 13 Jbeta primers. Repertoires were generated with immunoSEQ multiplex PCR, while TCRdb's copy carries only in-frame clones and drops some. This table holds about 190,000 clones, 85% found once. The clonotype originates from a boy aged 2 to 10 in good health and CMV-seronegative. V and J are TRBV28 and TRBJ1-1; D is ambiguous. Specimen: PBMCs. The CDR3 DNA is TGTGCCAGCAGTTTATCGAATGGATATGCAGGGAACACTGAAGCTTTCTTT. Its translation: CASSLSNGYAGNTEAFF.